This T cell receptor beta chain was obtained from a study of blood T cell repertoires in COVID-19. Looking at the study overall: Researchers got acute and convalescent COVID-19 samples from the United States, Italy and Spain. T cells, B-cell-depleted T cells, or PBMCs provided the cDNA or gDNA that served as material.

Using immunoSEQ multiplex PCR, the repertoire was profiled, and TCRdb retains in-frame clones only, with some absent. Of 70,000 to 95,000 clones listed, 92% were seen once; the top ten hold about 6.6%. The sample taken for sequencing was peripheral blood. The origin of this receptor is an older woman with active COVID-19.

In DNA form, the CDR3 reads TGTGCCAGCAGCCAAGTTAACGCGGGACTCTACGAGCAGTACTTC. Encoded protein: CASSQVNAGLYEQYF. The rearrangement joins TRBV3-1 (or the pseudogene TRBV3-2) to TRBJ2-7, with D possibly matching TRBD2 (6 bases). CDR3 length: 15 amino acids. Germline V gene data show CDR1 as LGHDT and CDR2 as YNNKEL (reference sequence). Trimming removed 1 base from V and 3 bases from J, with 13 bases in between.